This T cell receptor beta chain was obtained from a study of blood T cell repertoires in COVID-19. Across the study: PBMCs, B-cell-depleted T cells, or T cells provided the cDNA or gDNA that made up the material.

Data came from immunoSEQ multiplex PCR; TCRdb stores just in-frame clones and leaves some out. This sample yields 120,000 to 150,000 clones, of which 70% to 90% are seen a single time; under 6% belongs to the top ten. Sequencing was carried out using peripheral blood. The receptor was derived from a human donor in a cohort sampled during active COVID-19.

The CDR3 nucleotides read TGTGCCAGCGGCCCTTGGACTCGATACGGGGAGCTGTTTTTT. Protein: CASGPWTRYGELFF. The chain links TRBV27 to TRBJ2-2; D may be TRBD2 (5 bases). The CDR3 covers 14 residues. Trimming left V 8 bases short and J 7 bases short, with 17 bases between. Germline V lookup: CDR1 MNHEY, CDR2 SMNVEV (reference sequence).